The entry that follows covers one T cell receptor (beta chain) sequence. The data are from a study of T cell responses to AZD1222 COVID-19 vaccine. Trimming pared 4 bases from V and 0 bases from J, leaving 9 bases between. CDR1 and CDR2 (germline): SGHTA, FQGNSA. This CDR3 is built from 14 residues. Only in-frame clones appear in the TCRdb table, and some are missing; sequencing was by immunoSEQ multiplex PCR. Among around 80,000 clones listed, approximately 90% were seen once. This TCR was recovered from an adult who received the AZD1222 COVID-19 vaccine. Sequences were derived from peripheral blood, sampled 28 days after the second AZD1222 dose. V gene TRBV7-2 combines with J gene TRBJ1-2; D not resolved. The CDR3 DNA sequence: TGTGCCAGCAGCTCCCCTTTAGCTAACTATGGCTACACCTTC. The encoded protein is CASSSPLANYGYTF.